This TCR beta chain was documented in a study of blood T cell repertoires in COVID-19. In its sample, this clone was seen a few times. Clones were sequenced by immunoSEQ multiplex PCR, and TCRdb holds only the in-frame ones, with some missing. The table has 78,000 or so clones, around 80% seen once. Germline lookup yields CDR1 LNHDA and CDR2 SQIVND (reference sequence). J lost 3 bases, V lost 5 bases, and 8 bases had no gene match. The CDR3 is 15 residues long. V is TRBV19 and J is TRBJ2-7, with 9 bases aligning to TRBD1. The sequenced material came from peripheral blood. The source is an elderly man with acute or convalescent COVID-19. The CDR3 reads CASSVRQGVYYEQYF. As DNA, the CDR3 is TGTGCCAGTAGTGTGCGACAGGGGGTATACTACGAGCAGTACTTC.